A single sample is the source of the 16 T cell receptor beta chains below, sequenced in a study of T cell repertoires in cytomegalovirus infection. One entry per CDR3 protein results from TCRdb running MiXCR on the reads. The sample lists fewer than 200,000 distinct CDR3 sequences; about a fifth were seen once. These receptors have no identified antigens. This sample comprised CD8+ T cells from cultured PBMCs, obtained from culture after CMV antigen stimulation. All receptors derive from a human donor in good health (CMV status not recorded). Some clones in this sample may be carry-over from other donors' samples.

This clonotype was found a few times. The chain carries TRBV7-9 and TRBJ2-5, with 9 bases matching TRBD1. The CDR3 consists of 16 residues. The J segment lost 5 bases and the V segment lost 6 bases, leaving 13 bases of the junction unmatched. The V gene's germline CDR1 is SEHNR and CDR2 FQNEAQ (reference sequence). CDR3 sequence reads: CASSLQPGQGGETQYF. The CDR3 DNA reads as TGTGCCAGCAGTCTTCAACCGGGACAGGGAGGGGAGACCCAGTACTTC.

The J gene is TRBJ2-7, the V gene TRBV7-9, with a tentative D call TRBD1 (5 bases). This CDR3 has 15 amino acids. Trimming took off 5 bases at V and 6 bases at J, with 20 bases between the two ends. CDR1 and CDR2 (germline): SEHNR, FQNEAQ (reference sequence). The chain's CDR3 is CASSHPIRALGEQYF. The CDR3 DNA follows: TGTGCCAGCAGCCATCCTATCAGGGCCCTCGGCGAGCAGTACTTC.

The chain carries TRBV6-1 and TRBJ2-1; D is perhaps TRBD1 (6 bases). CDR1 and CDR2 from the germline V gene are MNHNS and SASEGT. Trimming stripped 1 base from V and 7 bases from J, with 11 bases between. The CDR3 consists of 14 residues. The CDR3 nucleotides read TGTGCCAGCAGTGAAGGGGACAACCTAAATGAGCAGTTCTTC. Residues: CASSEGDNLNEQFF.

This clonotype appeared a few times. The V and J genes are TRBV6-1 and TRBJ2-3; D may correspond to TRBD1 or TRBD2 (7 bases each). Trimming pared 2 bases from V and 2 bases from J, leaving 20 bases between. This CDR3 is 18 amino acids long. Germline CDR1 reads MNHNS; CDR2 reads SASEGT. The CDR3 DNA follows: TGTGCCAGCAGTGAAAGGGGGCCTCTAGCGGAACTCACAGATACGCAGTATTTT. Its protein is CASSERGPLAELTDTQYF.

This clonotype was observed a few times. V gene TRBV7-6 combines with J gene TRBJ1-5; D is uncertain. This CDR3 contains 19 residues. Germline V gene sequence: CDR1 SGHVS, CDR2 FNYEAQ. V shed 5 bases and J shed 2 bases, with 25 bases lying between them. The chain's CDR3 is CASSLTPRTGQRGNQPQHF. In DNA form, the CDR3 reads TGTGCCAGCAGCCTTACCCCCCGAACGGGCCAAAGGGGCAATCAGCCCCAGCATTTT.

This clonotype showed up just a few times. The CDR3 region is CSGEGGDQETQYF. DNA of the CDR3: TGCAGCGGCGAAGGGGGGGATCAAGAGACCCAGTACTTC. The J gene is TRBJ2-5, the V gene TRBV29-1, with D perhaps TRBD2 (7 bases). V lost 7 bases to trimming and J lost 2 bases, with 14 bases between them. Germline V gives CDR1 SQVTM, CDR2 ANQGSEA. The CDR3 is 13 residues long.

CDR3 sequence reads: CASRWVGTGFNNTQYF. In nucleotides, the CDR3 is TGTGCCAGTAGATGGGTGGGGACAGGGTTCAATAATACGCAGTATTTT. This chain joins TRBV19 and TRBJ2-3; 9 bases are shared with TRBD1. This CDR3 has 16 residues. V shed 6 bases and J 7 bases; nucleotides not matched to a gene: 14. Germline V gene sequence: CDR1 LNHDA, CDR2 SQIVND (reference sequence).

The sample holds a few counts of this clonotype. The gene calls are TRBV29-1 and TRBJ2-1, with D unresolved. The CDR3 spans 11 residues. Trimming left V 5 bases short and J 4 bases short, with 6 bases between. Germline V gene lookup returns CDR1 SQVTM and CDR2 ANQGSEA. The CDR3 DNA sequence: TGCAGCGTTTGGCAGTACAATGAGCAGTTCTTC. This translates into CSVWQYNEQFF.

This clonotype was found a few times. The chain uses TRBV7-8 and TRBJ1-5, with D unresolved. Trimming removed 1 base from V and 7 bases from J, with 17 bases in between. CDR3 length: 16 amino acids. Germline CDR1 reads SGHVS; CDR2 reads FQNEAQ. In nucleotides, the CDR3 is TGTGCCAGCAGCTTAGATTACGGGGAACAGCCCCAGCCCCAGCATTTT. Translation gives CASSLDYGEQPQPQHF.

This clonotype came up a few times. V usage is TRBV12-3 or TRBV12-4 and J usage is TRBJ2-1, with D perhaps TRBD2 (5 bases). The V end was cut by 7 bases, the J end by 3 bases, with 22 bases between. This CDR3 is built from 17 residues. This CDR3 reads CASTSFVSEGLYNEQFF. CDR3 DNA sequence: TGTGCCAGCACCTCGTTCGTCTCAGAGGGTCTCTACAATGAGCAGTTCTTC.

This clonotype was picked up a small number of times. This chain joins TRBV28 and TRBJ2-1; no firm D call. Germline V lookup: CDR1 MDHEN, CDR2 SYDVKM. The CDR3 has 14 residues. Trimming removed 6 bases from V and 7 bases from J, with 16 bases in between. CDR3 DNA sequence: TGTGCCAGCAGGTCCCTGTCAGGATTTAATGAGCAGTTCTTC. This sequence encodes CASRSLSGFNEQFF. The full variable domain, completed using reference TRBV28 and TRBJ2-1, is DVKVTQSSRYLVKRTGEKVFLECVQDMDHENMFWYRQDPGLGLRLIYFSYDVKMKEKGDIPEGYSVSREKKERFSLILESASTNQTSMYLCASRSLSGFNEQFFGPGTRLTVL.

J is TRBJ2-7 and V is TRBV5-6; either TRBD1 or TRBD2 may fit D (5 bases each). The CDR3 is made up of 15 amino acids. V was trimmed by 4 bases and J by 4 bases, leaving 18 bases between them. Germline CDR1 SGHDT, CDR2 YYEEEE. DNA for the CDR3: TGTGCCAGCAGCAGGGACCTAGGGACCCATTACGAGCAGTACTTC. It specifies CASSRDLGTHYEQYF.

This sequence joins TRBV7-2 and TRBJ1-5; weak D call: TRBD1 (6 bases). The germline V gene encodes CDR1 SGHTA and CDR2 FQGNSA. This CDR3 spans 17 amino acids. V was pared by 1 base and J by 1 base, with 14 bases between. CDR3 loop: CASSLGQGGGSNQPQHF. In DNA form, the CDR3 reads TGTGCCAGCAGCTTAGGCCAAGGGGGGGGGAGCAATCAGCCCCAGCATTTT.

The rearrangement joins TRBV7-8 to TRBJ1-4, with a tentative D call TRBD1 (6 bases). Looked up from germline, CDR1 is SGHVS and CDR2 is FQNEAQ. The CDR3 has 13 amino acids. V was cut by 5 bases and J by 8 bases, with 12 bases left in between. The CDR3, as DNA: TGTGCCAGCAGCGACACAGGGAGGGAAAAACTGTTTTTT. It yields the protein CASSDTGREKLFF.

The V gene is TRBV6-1, the J gene TRBJ2-1, with 9 bases fitting TRBD2. Germline V gene sequence: CDR1 MNHNS, CDR2 SASEGT. The CDR3 runs to 14 residues. Trimming at V came to 5 bases and at J to 4 bases, leaving 3 bases not matched to a gene. The CDR3 coding sequence is TGTGCCAGCAGTAGACTAGCGGCGTACAATGAGCAGTTCTTC. Translated, it gives CASSRLAAYNEQFF.

A remark on this clonotype: A much larger clone lies a single base off, so this may be a read error. This chain uses TRBV12-3 or TRBV12-4 with TRBJ1-6; D is perhaps TRBD1 (6 bases). Trimming removed 3 bases at V and 9 bases at J, with 12 bases between. This CDR3 is 14 amino acids long. CDR3: CASSFPRGSSPLHF. The CDR3 coding sequence is TGTGCCAGCAGTTTCCCCAGGGGAAGTTCACCCCTCCACTTT.